This TCR beta chain was identified in a study of T cells after posttransplantation cyclophosphamide. Method: immunoSEQ multiplex PCR; TCRdb's copy keeps in-frame clones and lacks some. The sample includes about 21,000 clones, 70% to 90% of them seen just once. CDR3 length: 15 residues. V was pared by 5 bases and J by 6 bases, with 13 bases of the junction left unmatched. The V gene's germline CDR1 is SGHRS and CDR2 YFSETQ. Sampled 1 year posttransplant, controls received myeloablative marrow transplants, methotrexate and a calcineurin inhibitor. General study points: Skin or GI-infiltrating T cells shared few TRB sequences with blood. After PTCy, TRB diversity resembled that of CNI/methotrexate controls.

This clone has a handful of counts. Antigen unknown. The sequence was obtained from a female patient in her 30s who received an allogeneic stem cell transplant from an unrelated donor, was CMV-positive, and had acute and chronic GVHD. Some T cells may possibly be graft donor cells. The chain uses TRBV5-1 and TRBJ2-7; 8 bases align to TRBD1. The material sequenced was PBMCs, taken 362 days after allogeneic stem cell transplant with calcineurin inhibitor and methotrexate. The CDR3 sequence is CASSFTGQEASEQYF. The CDR3 DNA is TGCGCCAGCAGTTTTACGGGACAGGAGGCCTCCGAGCAGTACTTC.